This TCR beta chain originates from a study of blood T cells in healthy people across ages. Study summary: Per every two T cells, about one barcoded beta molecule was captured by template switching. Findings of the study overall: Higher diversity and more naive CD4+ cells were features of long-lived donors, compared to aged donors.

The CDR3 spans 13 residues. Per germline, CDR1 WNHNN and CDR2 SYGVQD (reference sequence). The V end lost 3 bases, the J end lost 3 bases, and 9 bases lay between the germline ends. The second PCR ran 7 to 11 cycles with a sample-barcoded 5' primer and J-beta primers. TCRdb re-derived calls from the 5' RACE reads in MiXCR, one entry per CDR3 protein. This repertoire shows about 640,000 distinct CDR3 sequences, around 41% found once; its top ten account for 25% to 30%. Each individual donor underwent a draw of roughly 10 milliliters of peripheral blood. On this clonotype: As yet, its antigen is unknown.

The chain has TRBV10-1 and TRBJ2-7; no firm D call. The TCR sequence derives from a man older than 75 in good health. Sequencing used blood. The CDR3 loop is CASSDRWDYEQYF. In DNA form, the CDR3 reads TGCGCCAGCAGTGATCGGTGGGACTACGAGCAGTACTTC.